The entry below gives a single T cell receptor (beta chain) sequence along with its context. Its antigen is unidentified. One end of the junction varies from germline; a read error may be responsible. The germline gives CDR1 ENHRY, CDR2 SYGVKD. This CDR3 has 13 residues. The entry originates in a study of CD8+CD57+ T cells in acquired aplastic anemia. Points from the study as a whole: Patients and controls shared roughly 31 CD8+ CDR3 sequences, highly expressed in patients.

For CDR3 and TCR beta VDJ profiling, genomic DNA was the template used. One entry per CDR3 protein, called by TCRdb with MiXCR from the reads. Among approximately 190,000 distinct CDR3 sequences listed, 40% to 55% were seen once. Patients who underwent sequencing had shown CD8+CD57+ cell expansion by flow cytometry. The sequencing sample was made of sorted CD4+, CD8+, or CD8+CD57+ T cells (not recorded which) from PBMCs. This rearrangement joins TRBV10-3 to TRBJ2-1; weak D call: TRBD2 (6 bases). The TCR sequence derives from a human donor with aplastic anemia. Here the CDR3 DNA reads TGCGCCATCCGTCCCGGGACTGGGAATGAGCAGTTCTTC. Its protein is CAIRPGTGNEQFF.